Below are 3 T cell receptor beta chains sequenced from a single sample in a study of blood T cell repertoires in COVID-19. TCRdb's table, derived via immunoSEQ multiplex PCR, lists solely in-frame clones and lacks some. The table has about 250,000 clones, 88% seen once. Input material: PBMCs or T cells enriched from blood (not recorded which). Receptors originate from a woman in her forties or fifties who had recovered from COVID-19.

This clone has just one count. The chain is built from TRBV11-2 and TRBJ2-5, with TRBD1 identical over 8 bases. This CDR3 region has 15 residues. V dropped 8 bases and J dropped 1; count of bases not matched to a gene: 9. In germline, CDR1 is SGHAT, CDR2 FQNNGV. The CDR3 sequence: CASLSGTGPQETQYF. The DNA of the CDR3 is TGTGCCAGCTTATCTGGGACAGGTCCCCAAGAGACCCAGTACTTC.

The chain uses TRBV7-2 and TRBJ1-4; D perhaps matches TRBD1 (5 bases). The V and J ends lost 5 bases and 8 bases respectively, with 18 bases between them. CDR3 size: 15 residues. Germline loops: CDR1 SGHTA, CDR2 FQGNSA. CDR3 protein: CASSGGGVGGEKLFF. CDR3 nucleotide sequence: TGTGCCAGCAGCGGAGGAGGGGTCGGAGGCGAAAAACTGTTTTTT.

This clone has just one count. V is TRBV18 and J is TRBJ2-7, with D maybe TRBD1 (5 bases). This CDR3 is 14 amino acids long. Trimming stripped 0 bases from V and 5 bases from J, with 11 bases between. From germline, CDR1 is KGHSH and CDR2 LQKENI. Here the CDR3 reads CASSPPNDRNEQYF. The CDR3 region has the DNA TGTGCCAGCTCACCACCTAATGACAGAAACGAGCAGTACTTC.